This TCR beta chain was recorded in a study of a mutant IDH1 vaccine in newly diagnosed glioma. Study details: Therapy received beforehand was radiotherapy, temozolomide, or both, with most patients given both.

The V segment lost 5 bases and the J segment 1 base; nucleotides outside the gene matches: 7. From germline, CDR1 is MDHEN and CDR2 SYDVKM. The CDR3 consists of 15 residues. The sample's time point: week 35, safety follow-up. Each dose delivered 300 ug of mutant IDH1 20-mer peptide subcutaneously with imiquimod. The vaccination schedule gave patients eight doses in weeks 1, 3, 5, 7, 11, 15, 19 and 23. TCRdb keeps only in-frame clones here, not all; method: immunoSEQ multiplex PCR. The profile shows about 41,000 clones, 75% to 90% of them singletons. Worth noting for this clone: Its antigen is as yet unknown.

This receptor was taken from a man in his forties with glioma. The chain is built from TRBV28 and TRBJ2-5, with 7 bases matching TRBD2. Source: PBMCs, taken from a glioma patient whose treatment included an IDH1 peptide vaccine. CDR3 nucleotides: TGTGCCAGCAGTCCTGTTGGGGAGGGCCAAGAGACCCAGTACTTC. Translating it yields CASSPVGEGQETQYF.